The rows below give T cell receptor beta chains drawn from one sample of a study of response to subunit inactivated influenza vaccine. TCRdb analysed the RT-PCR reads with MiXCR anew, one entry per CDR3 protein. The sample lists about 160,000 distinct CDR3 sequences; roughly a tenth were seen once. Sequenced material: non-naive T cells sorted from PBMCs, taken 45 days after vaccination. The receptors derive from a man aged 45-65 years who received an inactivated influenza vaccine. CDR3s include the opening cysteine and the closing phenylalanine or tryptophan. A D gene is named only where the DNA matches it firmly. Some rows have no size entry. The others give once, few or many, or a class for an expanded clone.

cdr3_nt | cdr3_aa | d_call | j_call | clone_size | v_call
TGTGCCAGCAGTTCCCTAGCGGGGGGTGGAGATACGCAGTATTTT | CASSSLAGGGDTQYF | TRBD2 | TRBJ2-3 | many | TRBV12-3/TRBV12-4
TGTGCCAGCAGCTTGGCAGGGAGCGAACGGATGGCTTTCTTT | CASSLAGSERMAFF | . | TRBJ1-1 | few | TRBV5-5
TGCAGCGTTGGGACAGGGAACACCGGGGAGCTGTTTTTT | CSVGTGNTGELFF | TRBD1 | TRBJ2-2 | many | TRBV29-1
TGCGCCAGCAGCCAACATGCCAATGAAAAACTGTTTTTT | CASSQHANEKLFF | . | TRBJ1-4 | few | TRBV5-1
TGTGCCAGCAGCTTATCAGGACTTTCGAACACCGGGGAGCTGTTTTTT | CASSLSGLSNTGELFF | . | TRBJ2-2 | . | TRBV11-2
TGTGCCAGCAGTTCCTACCGACAGTCAACGTCCATGTTGAGGGATAGCAATCAGCCCCAGCATTTT | CASSSYRQSTSMLRDSNQPQHF | . | TRBJ1-5 | few | TRBV6-2/TRBV6-3
TGTGCCAGCAGCTTAGGGTTTGGGGGGGAGCACGCCTACAATGAGCAGTTCTTC | CASSLGFGGEHAYNEQFF | TRBD2 | TRBJ2-1 | . | TRBV11-2
TGCAGCGTTGAGGGGGCTAGCGGGGGGATTGAGACCCAGTACTTC | CSVEGASGGIETQYF | TRBD2 | TRBJ2-5 | . | TRBV29-1
TGCAGTGCTAGAGATCGGACTAGCGGGAGAGGCGAGCAGTACTTC | CSARDRTSGRGEQYF | TRBD2 | TRBJ2-7 | . | TRBV20-1
TGCGCCAGCAGCTTGGTCTTTGGTGAAGAGACCCAGTACTTC | CASSLVFGEETQYF | . | TRBJ2-5 | few | TRBV5-1
TGTGTCAGCAGTCACTTCTCAGTGGGAGGCGAGCAGTACTTC | CVSSHFSVGGEQYF | . | TRBJ2-7 | . | TRBV11-2
TGTGCCTCCGCTAAGAAAGAGGCCCATAACTATGGCTACACCTTC | CASAKKEAHNYGYTF | . | TRBJ1-2 | . | TRBV5-4
TGTGCCAGCAGTTTGATGGGGCGAGGCTATGGCTACACCTTC | CASSLMGRGYGYTF | . | TRBJ1-2 | few | TRBV28
TGTGCCAGCAGTCCTCAGGGGGCGTCGAACACCGGGGAGCTGTTTTTT | CASSPQGASNTGELFF | TRBD1 | TRBJ2-2 | many | TRBV6-2/TRBV6-3
TGTGCCAGCAGTGGGGGAACTGGAAACATATATTTT | CASSGGTGNIYF | . | TRBJ1-3 | many | TRBV12-3/TRBV12-4
TGTGCCAGCAGTTTAGGGGACAGGGGCAATTCACCCCTCCACTTT | CASSLGDRGNSPLHF | TRBD1 | TRBJ1-6 | . | TRBV12-3/TRBV12-4
TGTGCCAGCAGCGTCCGGCGAGATACGCAGTATTTT | CASSVRRDTQYF | . | TRBJ2-3 | few | TRBV5-6
TGTGCCAGCAGACCGGACAGGGGAGCTTATCAGCCCCAGCATTTT | CASRPDRGAYQPQHF | TRBD1 | TRBJ1-5 | many | TRBV12-3/TRBV12-4
TGTGCCAGCAGTCGACAGGGGGCTGAGACCCAGTACTTC | CASSRQGAETQYF | TRBD1 | TRBJ2-5 | . | TRBV6-2/TRBV6-3
TGTGCCAGCAGCTTAGAGGTCTGGGCGGCTTACAATGAGCAGTTCTTC | CASSLEVWAAYNEQFF | . | TRBJ2-1 | many | TRBV7-2
TGTGCCACCAGCAGAGGCGAGGGTATGGGCTACACCTTC | CATSRGEGMGYTF | . | TRBJ1-2 | few | TRBV15
TGTGCCAGCAGTCCCCTGGGGGGCTATGGCTACACCTTC | CASSPLGGYGYTF | . | TRBJ1-2 | few | TRBV27
TGCAGTGCTAGTCGAGCGGAAACCTACGAGCAGTACTTC | CSASRAETYEQYF | . | TRBJ2-7 | many | TRBV20-1
TGTGCCAGCAGTCCCCGAAGTACTAGCACAGATACGCAGTATTTT | CASSPRSTSTDTQYF | . | TRBJ2-3 | many | TRBV12-3/TRBV12-4
TGTGCCAGGACTATTAGCGGGGGGGAGCCCACAGATACGCAGTATTTT | CARTISGGEPTDTQYF | TRBD2 | TRBJ2-3 | . | TRBV6-1
TGTGCCAGCAGCGAAGCGGGGGCGAACTACGAGCAGTACTTC | CASSEAGANYEQYF | TRBD2 | TRBJ2-7 | many | TRBV9
TGTGCCAGCCTGATCGGGGGTTCGGCCACTGAAGCTTTCTTT | CASLIGGSATEAFF | . | TRBJ1-1 | . | TRBV7-9
TGCAGTGCTAGAGATTTCCCGACAGGTTTCAGCAATCAGCCCCAGCATTTT | CSARDFPTGFSNQPQHF | . | TRBJ1-5 | . | TRBV20-1
TGTGCCAGCAGCTCGGGACAGGGAAACACTGAAGCTTTCTTT | CASSSGQGNTEAFF | TRBD1 | TRBJ1-1 | many | TRBV7-9
TGTGCCAGTAGACGGTCGGCAGGGACCTACGGGTACGAGCAGTACTTC | CASRRSAGTYGYEQYF | . | TRBJ2-7 | . | TRBV19
TGTGCCATTCGGACAGGGGGCGATCATAATGAGCAGTTCTTC | CAIRTGGDHNEQFF | TRBD1 | TRBJ2-1 | . | TRBV28
TGTGCCACCAGTGATTACGGAGAGACCCAGTACTTC | CATSDYGETQYF | . | TRBJ2-5 | . | TRBV24-1
TGTGCCAGCAGTTCCCGGGACGCCAAAAACATTCAGTACTTC | CASSSRDAKNIQYF | . | TRBJ2-4 | many | TRBV12-3/TRBV12-4
TGTGCCAGCAGCCGACGGATGAACACTGAAGCTTTCTTT | CASSRRMNTEAFF | . | TRBJ1-1 | . | TRBV7-2
TGTGCCAGCAGCTTACAGCTCCGAGGGAGCACAGATACGCAGTATTTT | CASSLQLRGSTDTQYF | . | TRBJ2-3 | few | TRBV11-2
TGTGCCGCGGGAACTAGCGCCTACGAGCAGTACTTC | CAAGTSAYEQYF | TRBD2 | TRBJ2-7 | few | TRBV10-3
TGTGCCAGCAGTTACGGGGACAGCTATGGCTACACCTTC | CASSYGDSYGYTF | TRBD1 | TRBJ1-2 | . | TRBV6-2/TRBV6-3
TGTGCCAGCAGCTCCGAGTGGGGAGGGACGGAGCCCCAGCATTTT | CASSSEWGGTEPQHF | . | TRBJ1-5 | many | TRBV6-2/TRBV6-3
TGTGCCAGCAGCTTAGCGAGAGGGCCCTACGAGCAGTACTTC | CASSLARGPYEQYF | . | TRBJ2-7 | . | TRBV7-2
TGTGCCAGCAGTCCCCGGGGGGGCGGAACCTACGAGCAGTACTTC | CASSPRGGGTYEQYF | TRBD2 | TRBJ2-7 | . | TRBV6-2/TRBV6-3
TGTGCCAGCATGGGGGTGGGAGCCCTTGGGAATGAGCAGTTCTTC | CASMGVGALGNEQFF | . | TRBJ2-1 | . | TRBV28
TGTGCCAGCAGTCACCGGGAGGGCCGGTTGAATGAGCAGTTCTTC | CASSHREGRLNEQFF | TRBD2 | TRBJ2-1 | . | TRBV2
TGCAGTGCTAGGCGGGGGGGGGCCTTAAGCAATCAGCCCCAGCATTTT | CSARRGGALSNQPQHF | . | TRBJ1-5 | many | TRBV20-1
TGTGCCAGCAGCTTAGGACAGGGGGACCTTGGAGGCTACACCTTC | CASSLGQGDLGGYTF | TRBD1 | TRBJ1-2 | few | TRBV7-9
TGCGCCAGCAGCTTGGAGACAGAGGGTTACAATGAGCAGCTCTTC | CASSLETEGYNEQLF | . | TRBJ2-1 | once | TRBV5-1
TGTGCGACCGAACCTCGGGGACAGGGTTTCACTGAAGCTTTCTTT | CATEPRGQGFTEAFF | TRBD1 | TRBJ1-1 | . | TRBV19
TGTGCCAGCAGCTTGGGACACTATAATTCACCCCTCCACTTT | CASSLGHYNSPLHF | . | TRBJ1-6 | many | TRBV7-9
TGCAGTGCTAGAGATGGGACACCTACTACCACCTTC | CSARDGTPTTTF | . | TRBJ1-2 | many | TRBV20-1
TGTGCCAGCAGCCAGAGCTACTCAAACACCGGGGAGCTGTTTTTT | CASSQSYSNTGELFF | . | TRBJ2-2 | few | TRBV14
TGTGCCAGCAGCTTCGAGGGCAATCAGCCCCAGCATTTT | CASSFEGNQPQHF | . | TRBJ1-5 | many | TRBV7-9
TGCGCCAGCAGCTCGACTAGCGGCTCCTACGAGCAGTACTTC | CASSSTSGSYEQYF | TRBD2 | TRBJ2-7 | . | TRBV5-1
TGTGCCAGCAGCGACCTAGCGGGAGAGGGCACCGGGGAGCTGTTTTTT | CASSDLAGEGTGELFF | TRBD2 | TRBJ2-2 | few | TRBV9
TGTGCCAGCAGCATATCCGGGACGGGGGGCACAGATACGCAGTATTTT | CASSISGTGGTDTQYF | . | TRBJ2-3 | many | TRBV28
TGCGCCAGCAGCCAAGAAGGGACGGTGAACACTGAAGCTTTCTTT | CASSQEGTVNTEAFF | . | TRBJ1-1 | . | TRBV4-1
TGCAGTGCCCCCGCGGGGGCAGGACCTCAAGAGACCCAGTACTTC | CSAPAGAGPQETQYF | . | TRBJ2-5 | . | TRBV20-1